The 22 T cell receptor beta chains presented below share a single source sample, sequenced in a study of shared clonotypes between healthy human individuals. The data were produced by immunoSEQ multiplex PCR, yet TCRdb's version contains in-frame clones alone and is incomplete. In the table there are fewer than 400,000 clones, roughly 70% of which are singletons. The sample taken for sequencing was memory CD4+ T cells sorted from blood. Subset denoted: CD45RA-negative fraction. These receptors were taken from a man aged 30 to 45 in good health.

This chain links TRBV7-2 with TRBJ2-1, with D perhaps matching TRBD1 (8 bases). Trimming took off 5 bases at V and 3 bases at J, with 17 bases between the two ends. Germline CDR1 is SGHTA and CDR2 is FQGNSA. The CDR3 consists of 16 residues. Written as DNA, the CDR3 is TGTGCCAGCAGCGGGAGGGACAGGTTGGGCTACAATGAGCAGTTCTTC. Translating it yields CASSGRDRLGYNEQFF.

This clone was observed many times. The chain couples TRBV9 to TRBJ2-7; no definite D call. Germline loops: CDR1 SGDLS, CDR2 YYNGEE. The CDR3 extends over 13 amino acids. V lost 1 base and J lost 3, with 8 bases in between. This chain's CDR3 is CASSVRTGYEQYF. Written as DNA, the CDR3 is TGTGCCAGCAGCGTACGGACCGGCTACGAGCAGTACTTC.

This clone was seen a single time. The CDR3 coding sequence is TGTGCCAGCAGTCGGCAGTTTCAGCCCCAGCATTTT. Encoded protein: CASSRQFQPQHF. The gene calls are TRBV28 and TRBJ1-5; no reliable D call. Trimming left V 5 bases short and J 6 bases short, with 8 bases between. CDR3 size: 12 residues. From germline, CDR1 is MDHEN and CDR2 SYDVKM.

This rearrangement joins TRBV2 to TRBJ2-7, with TRBD2 identical over 12 bases. With V trimmed by 2 bases and J by 7 bases, 18 bases remained unmatched. The CDR3 has 19 residues. Germline lookup yields CDR1 SNHLY and CDR2 FYNNEI. This chain's CDR3 is CASSELGGTSGRTSEEQYF. CDR3 in DNA: TGTGCCAGCAGTGAATTGGGGGGAACTAGCGGGAGGACTTCGGAGGAGCAGTACTTC.

The chain is built from TRBV11-2 and TRBJ2-5; D is uncertain. Germline CDR1 reads SGHAT; CDR2 reads FQNNGV. V shed 2 bases and J shed 5 bases, with 12 bases lying between them. There are 14 residues in the CDR3. CDR3 coding DNA: TGTGCCAGCAGCTTACCGACCCGGCCGGAGACCCAGTACTTC. Protein sequence: CASSLPTRPETQYF.

The V and J genes are TRBV10-1 and TRBJ2-7, with 8 positions matching TRBD1. The V segment lost 3 bases and the J segment 3 bases; nucleotides outside the gene matches: 1. The CDR3 is 13 residues long. CDR1 is WNHNN and CDR2 is SYGVQD in the germline V gene (reference sequence). CDR3 coding DNA: TGCGCCAGCAGTGAACAGGGGGTCTACGAGCAGTACTTC. It encodes CASSEQGVYEQYF.

This clone was found a few times. The J gene is TRBJ2-3, the V gene TRBV11-1, with TRBD2 as a possible D gene (6 bases). The V end was cut by 1 base, the J end by 8 bases, with 10 bases between. This CDR3 region has 13 residues. CDR1 is SGHAT, CDR2 FQDESV, per germline (reference sequence). The DNA of the CDR3 is TGTGCCAGCAGCTTAGGATCGACTAGTACGCAGTATTTT. Translated, it gives CASSLGSTSTQYF. Based on the CDR3 plus reference TRBV11-1 and TRBJ2-3, the full variable domain is EAEVAQSPRYKITEKSQAVAFWCDPISGHATLYWYRQILGQGPELLVQFQDESVVDDSQLPKDRFSAERLKGVDSTLKIQPAELGDSAMYLCASSLGSTSTQYFGPGTRLTVL.

This chain joins TRBV7-2 and TRBJ2-1, with 12 bases fitting TRBD2. The CDR3 length is 15 residues. Germline V gives CDR1 SGHTA, CDR2 FQGNSA. The V segment lost 4 bases and the J segment 10 bases; nucleotides outside the gene matches: 8. In nucleotides, the CDR3 is TGTGCCAGCAGCTCGACTAGCGGGAGCGCTGGCGAGCAGTTCTTC. Protein sequence: CASSSTSGSAGEQFF.

CDR3 sequence (DNA): TGTGCCAGCAATACTGGCCAAGCGGGCTACACCTTC. Translated: CASNTGQAGYTF. The chain couples TRBV7-9 to TRBJ1-2; no clear D. The length of the CDR3 is 12 residues. Trimming left V 7 bases short and J 8 bases short, with 14 bases between. Germline CDR1 reads SEHNR; CDR2 reads FQNEAQ (reference sequence).

The chain carries TRBV27 and TRBJ2-5; D may be TRBD1 or TRBD2 (5 bases each). The CDR3 loop spans 12 amino acids. Germline assignment: CDR1 MNHEY and CDR2 SMNVEV (reference sequence). With 6 bases removed from V and 2 bases from J, the gap between germline ends came to 7 bases. This chain's CDR3 is CASRRGQETQYF. CDR3 bases: TGTGCCAGCAGGAGGGGACAAGAGACCCAGTACTTC.

As for this clone: The same CDR3 also results from other DNA sequences found in this sample. This chain joins TRBV6-5 and TRBJ2-7; 8 bases fit TRBD1. Germline-derived CDR1 and CDR2 are MNHEY and SVGAGI. This CDR3 region has 14 residues. Trimming at V came to 6 bases and at J to 4 bases, leaving 8 bases not matched to a gene. CDR3 region: CASSYGQGSYEQYF. CDR3 coding DNA: TGTGCCAGCAGCTATGGACAGGGAAGTTACGAGCAGTACTTC.

This clone was counted only a few times. The chain combines TRBV2 with TRBJ2-1; D is unresolved. V lost 7 bases and J lost 13, with 8 bases in between. Germline V gene sequence: CDR1 SNHLY, CDR2 FYNNEI. The CDR3 is made up of 9 amino acids. The CDR3 is CASNLLQFF. In DNA form, the CDR3 reads TGTGCCAGCAATCTCCTCCAGTTCTTC.

The chain couples TRBV7-9 to TRBJ1-1; D not certain. From germline, CDR1 is SEHNR and CDR2 FQNEAQ (reference sequence). V was pared by 0 bases and J by 11 bases, with 16 bases between. The length of the CDR3 is 14 residues. The DNA for the CDR3 is TGTGCCAGCAGCTTAGCAGCCAGGAAAGCCCGGGCTTTCTTT. As protein: CASSLAARKARAFF.

The genes are TRBV6-5 and TRBJ2-5, with 9 bases identical to TRBD2. The CDR3 contains 13 residues. The trim removed 6 bases at V and 3 bases at J, leaving 2 bases unmatched. The germline V gene encodes CDR1 MNHEY and CDR2 SVGAGI. The CDR3 is CASRASGEETQYF. The CDR3, as DNA: TGTGCCAGCAGGGCTAGCGGGGAAGAGACCCAGTACTTC.

V is TRBV27 and J is TRBJ2-5; 8 bases are a match to TRBD1. Per the germline V gene, CDR1 is MNHEY and CDR2 is SMNVEV (reference sequence). This CDR3 comprises 14 residues. The V gene end was trimmed by 2 bases and the J gene end by 2 bases; junction bases not matched to a gene: 1. CDR3 amino acids: CASSLTGGQETQYF. CDR3 sequence (DNA): TGTGCCAGCAGTTTAACAGGGGGACAAGAGACCCAGTACTTC.

This sequence joins TRBV6-1 and TRBJ1-2, with D possibly TRBD1 on 5 matching bases. This CDR3 is built from 15 residues. Per germline, CDR1 MNHNS and CDR2 SASEGT. The germline V and J ends were trimmed by 3 bases and 5 bases, with 16 bases remaining between them. CDR3 bases: TGTGCCAGCAGTGAGAACAAGGGAAGGGGTTATGGCTACACCTTC. Translated, it gives CASSENKGRGYGYTF.

The chain couples TRBV5-1 to TRBJ1-1, with 8 bases identical to TRBD1. The germline CDR1 and CDR2 sequences are SGHRS and YFSETQ. The CDR3 consists of 16 residues. Unmatched junction bases numbered 12, after V lost 4 bases and J lost 4 bases. This CDR3 reads CASSPGTGGASTEAFF. CDR3 coding DNA: TGCGCCAGCAGCCCAGGAACAGGGGGGGCGAGCACTGAAGCTTTCTTT.

The chain combines TRBV7-9 with TRBJ1-1; D unresolved. Trimming took 2 bases from V and 0 from J, leaving 13 bases between them. In germline, CDR1 is SEHNR, CDR2 FQNEAQ (reference sequence). CDR3 length: 16 residues. The CDR3 nucleotides are TGTGCCAGCAGCTTAAACCAGGTTCGGTTGAACACTGAAGCTTTCTTT. Its translation: CASSLNQVRLNTEAFF.

This clone was recorded many times. This chain uses TRBV7-9 with TRBJ2-1, with D perhaps TRBD2 (7 bases). In germline, CDR1 is SEHNR, CDR2 FQNEAQ (reference sequence). The CDR3 covers 16 residues. The V and J ends lost 5 bases and 6 bases respectively, with 20 bases between them. CDR3 region: CASSLPGGLGPNEQFF. The CDR3 nucleotides are TGTGCCAGCAGCCTCCCCGGGGGGCTCGGGCCCAATGAGCAGTTCTTC.

CDR3 in DNA: TGTGCCAGCAGCCCCCCCCCTGGGGGGCGAAATCCCCATGAAAAACTGTTTTTT. It codes for CASSPPPGGRNPHEKLFF. The genes are TRBV14 and TRBJ1-4, with D tentatively TRBD1 (6 bases). Between the trimmed V and J ends, which lost 4 bases and 6 bases, there was a span of 24 bases. This CDR3 has 18 amino acids. Per the germline V gene, CDR1 is SGHDN and CDR2 is FVKESK.

The genes are TRBV19 and TRBJ2-4; D perhaps matches TRBD1 (5 bases). The CDR3 totals 16 residues. Trimming pared 3 bases from V and 1 base from J, leaving 13 bases between. Germline V CDR1 and CDR2: LNHDA, SQIVND (reference sequence). For the CDR3, the DNA is TGTGCCAGTAGTATTGGGGCCCCTGGGGCCAAAAACATTCAGTACTTC. It is translated as CASSIGAPGAKNIQYF.

This chain links TRBV16 with TRBJ1-2, with D maybe TRBD1 (6 bases). CDR1 and CDR2 from the germline V gene are KGHSY and FQNENV. Trimming cost V 2 bases and J 2 bases, with 9 bases left between them. The CDR3 runs 14 residues. CDR3 DNA: TGTGCCAGCAGCCAAAGGACAGCCAACTATGGCTACACCTTC. This sequence encodes CASSQRTANYGYTF.